The 15 T cell receptor beta chains reported below all come from one sample, sequenced in a study of T cell responses to AZD1222 COVID-19 vaccine. Using immunoSEQ multiplex PCR, the repertoire was profiled, and TCRdb retains in-frame clones only, with some absent. The sample has 150,000 to 200,000 clones; about 92% are singletons. The sample here was peripheral blood, taken 28 days after the second AZD1222 dose. Every receptor here comes from an adult who received the AZD1222 COVID-19 vaccine.

The J gene is TRBJ1-1, the V gene TRBV4-1; 7 nucleotides agree with TRBD1. There are 16 residues in the CDR3. Germline V gene sequence: CDR1 MGHRA, CDR2 YSYEKL. The junction had 9 bases not matched to a gene; V was cut back by 4 bases and J by 1 base. The CDR3 loop is CASSPLLRGRNTEAFF. The DNA of the CDR3 is TGCGCCAGCAGCCCACTACTTAGGGGGCGGAACACTGAAGCTTTCTTT.

The chain uses TRBV4-3 and TRBJ1-2; D is perhaps TRBD1 (6 bases). V lost 0 bases and J 2 bases, leaving 13 bases between the germline ends. Germline CDR1 and CDR2: LGHNA and YSLEER. The CDR3 extends over 16 amino acids. CDR3 nucleotide sequence: TGCGCCAGCAGCCAAGATCCCCACAGGGTAAACTATGGCTACACCTTC. Its translation is CASSQDPHRVNYGYTF.

This chain uses TRBV27 with TRBJ1-5; no clear D. The CDR3 is 14 residues long. Trimming cost V 5 bases and J 6 bases, with 14 bases left between them. From germline, CDR1 is MNHEY and CDR2 SMNVEV (reference sequence). The CDR3 loop reads CASSLHTEGQPQHF. The CDR3 DNA sequence: TGTGCCAGCAGTCTCCACACAGAGGGTCAGCCCCAGCATTTT.

The V gene is TRBV29-1, the J gene TRBJ1-3; no reliable D call. The germline gives CDR1 SQVTM, CDR2 ANQGSEA. Trimming cost V 5 bases and J 3 bases, with 14 bases left between them. This CDR3 has 14 amino acids. CDR3 sequence: CSVRGKAVGNTIYF. In nucleotides, the CDR3 is TGCAGCGTTAGAGGGAAGGCGGTTGGAAACACCATATATTTT.

The rearrangement joins TRBV30 to TRBJ1-2; D gene uncertain. The CDR3 spans 13 residues. Trimming removed 6 bases from V and 1 base from J, with 12 bases in between. Germline CDR1 is GTSNPN and CDR2 is SVGIG (reference sequence). CDR3 nucleotides: TGTGCCTGTACGGCCGCACTTAACTATGGCTACACCTTC. It codes for CACTAALNYGYTF.

V and J are TRBV19 and TRBJ2-4; D not certain. The germline V gene has CDR1 LNHDA and CDR2 SQIVND (reference sequence). Trimming shortened V by 7 bases and J by 7 bases, and 20 bases separated the two germline ends. The CDR3 runs 15 residues. CDR3 amino acids: CASTPEPNGANIQYF. CDR3 nucleotides: TGTGCCAGTACACCGGAGCCCAATGGTGCGAACATTCAGTACTTC.

The genes are TRBV28 and TRBJ1-2; D is unclear. The CDR3 runs 14 residues. Germline V CDR1 and CDR2: MDHEN, SYDVKM. V was pared by 5 bases and J by 2 bases, with 12 bases between. The CDR3 coding sequence is TGTGCCAGCAGTGTGGTCCCGGACAACTATGGCTACACCTTC. It specifies CASSVVPDNYGYTF.

The chain recombines TRBV11-3 with TRBJ2-3; D tentatively fits TRBD1 or TRBD2 (6 bases each). The CDR3 extends over 16 amino acids. V gave up 0 bases and J gave up 0 bases, with 10 bases separating them. Germline CDR1 reads SGHNT; CDR2 reads YENEEA. CDR3 amino acids: CASSLEGGASTDTQYF. For the CDR3, the DNA is TGTGCCAGCAGCTTAGAGGGGGGCGCTAGCACAGATACGCAGTATTTT.

V is TRBV19 and J is TRBJ2-3; D gene uncertain. Deletions cut 3 bases from V and 0 bases from J, with 7 bases between. The CDR3 extends over 14 amino acids. Germline values: CDR1 LNHDA, CDR2 SQIVND (reference sequence). The CDR3 DNA reads as TGTGCCAGTAGTATCCGACTTAGCACAGATACGCAGTATTTT. Translation: CASSIRLSTDTQYF.

The rearrangement links TRBV14 to TRBJ2-3; 10 bases fit TRBD2. The germline V gene has CDR1 SGHDN and CDR2 FVKESK. This CDR3 contains 17 residues. After removal of 2 bases from V and 1 base from J, the junction contained 6 bases not matched to a gene. CDR3 residues: CASSQRTSGIRTDTQYF. The CDR3 DNA reads as TGTGCCAGCAGCCAAAGAACTAGCGGGATTCGCACAGATACGCAGTATTTT.

The chain employs TRBV28 and TRBJ1-3, with a possible D match to TRBD1 (5 bases). V lost 5 bases, J lost 4 bases, and 12 bases lay in between. CDR1 and CDR2 from the germline V gene are MDHEN and SYDVKM. This CDR3 has 14 amino acids. The CDR3 DNA sequence: TGTGCCAGCAGTCCGACAGCCCCCGGAAACACCATATATTTT. This gives the protein CASSPTAPGNTIYF.

J is TRBJ2-6 and V is TRBV19, with 7 bases identical to TRBD1. There are 19 residues in the CDR3. V shed 9 bases and J 0 bases; nucleotides not matched to a gene: 17. CDR1 and CDR2 (germline): LNHDA, SQIVND (reference sequence). DNA of the CDR3: TGTGCCAGCCATTCACCAACGGGACAGAAGGTCTCTGGGGCCAACGTCCTGACTTTC. Protein sequence: CASHSPTGQKVSGANVLTF.

The chain is built from TRBV7-9 and TRBJ2-1, with no clear D. The CDR3 is 11 residues long. V lost 3 bases and J lost 5, with 2 bases in between. The germline CDR1 and CDR2 sequences are SEHNR and FQNEAQ (reference sequence). CDR3 nucleotide sequence: TGTGCCAGCAGCTTGGACAATGAGCAGTTCTTC. It is translated as CASSLDNEQFF.

This clone was detected only a few times. This chain connects TRBV19 to TRBJ1-5; D call uncertain. Germline V lookup: CDR1 LNHDA, CDR2 SQIVND (reference sequence). The CDR3 is made up of 14 amino acids. Trimming removed 9 bases from V and 5 bases from J, with 17 bases in between. The CDR3, as DNA: TGTGCCAGCACGGCTACAAATCTCGATCAGCCCCAGCATTTT. It is translated as CASTATNLDQPQHF.

V and J are TRBV19 and TRBJ2-1; perhaps D is TRBD1 or TRBD2 (5 bases each). V lost 7 bases, J lost 5 bases, and 15 bases lay in between. CDR1 LNHDA and CDR2 SQIVND come from the germline V gene (reference sequence). The CDR3 runs to 14 residues. The CDR3 sequence: CASTPTGTNNEQFF. The CDR3 DNA reads TGTGCCAGTACCCCGACGGGGACGAACAATGAGCAGTTCTTC.